Below are 27 T cell receptor beta chains sequenced from a single sample in a study of CDR3 diversity in severe acne. TCRdb reprocessed the PCR reads via MiXCR and lists one record per CDR3 protein. This sample has under 95,000 distinct CDR3 sequences, with over 45% found just once. Sequencing input: blood. The receptor set was obtained from a male donor in good health, serving as a control.

This chain links TRBV20-1 with TRBJ1-5, with D possibly TRBD1 on 5 matching bases. This CDR3 comprises 15 residues. Germline CDR1 reads DFQATT; CDR2 reads SNEGSKA (reference sequence). V was trimmed by 2 bases and J by 7 bases, leaving 18 bases between them. The CDR3 nucleotides read TGCAGTGCTAGAAAGAGCACCGGGGGGAGACAGCCCCAGCATTTT. Its translation is CSARKSTGGRQPQHF.

The rearrangement uses TRBV12-3 or TRBV12-4 and TRBJ2-1, with D tentatively TRBD1 or TRBD2 (6 bases each). V lost 4 bases and J 7 bases, leaving 17 bases between the germline ends. This CDR3 spans 15 amino acids. DNA for the CDR3: TGTGCCAGCAGTTCTAGGGGGGCGCAGGAGAATGAGCAGTTCTTC. Protein sequence: CASSSRGAQENEQFF.

This clonotype was found many times. This chain joins TRBV6-5 and TRBJ1-1; no clear D gene. The CDR3 loop spans 13 amino acids. Trimming took off 2 bases at V and 4 bases at J, with 8 bases between the two ends. Germline CDR1 is MNHEY and CDR2 is SVGAGI. CDR3 loop: CASSYGMGTEAFF. Written as DNA, the CDR3 is TGTGCCAGCAGTTACGGGATGGGCACTGAAGCTTTCTTT.

The chain links TRBV5-4 to TRBJ2-7; D remains unclear. CDR3 length equals 15 residues. CDR1 is SGHNT, CDR2 YYREEE, per germline (reference sequence). Trimming pared 8 bases from V and 4 bases from J, leaving 22 bases between. The CDR3 nucleotides read TGTGCCAGGGGCCCCCGGGTTCATGGATCTTACGAGCAGTACTTC. The encoded protein is CARGPRVHGSYEQYF.

The table lists this clonotype with many counts. The CDR3 spells CASRPGSGGDGYTF. As DNA, the CDR3 is TGTGCCAGCAGACCGGGGTCTGGGGGCGATGGCTACACCTTC. The chain is built from TRBV12-3 or TRBV12-4 and TRBJ1-2; perhaps TRBD1 as D (6 bases). The CDR3 totals 14 residues. V lost 6 bases to trimming and J lost 6 bases, with 17 bases between them.

This chain connects TRBV12-3 or TRBV12-4 to TRBJ1-1; D is undetermined. The CDR3 has 15 residues. Trimming cost V 2 bases and J 1 base, with 11 bases left between them. Here the CDR3 reads CASSLISQRNTEAFF. As DNA, the CDR3 is TGTGCCAGCAGTTTAATTTCCCAGCGGAACACTGAAGCTTTCTTT.

As to this clonotype: No conserved phenylalanine or tryptophan ends this CDR3, so it is likely a read error. No DNA is shown, since the ends of the CDR3 on it are uncertain; the CDR3 is the one TCRdb lists. The chain combines TRBV6-5 with TRBJ2-3; TRBD1 reflects the table's D call only, with no check against the DNA. Germline CDR1 is MNHEY and CDR2 is SVGAGI. The length of the CDR3 is 8 amino acids, counting both ends. The CDR3 loop reads CASSYERQ.

Details on this clonotype: One end of the junction varies from germline; a read error may be responsible. The chain uses TRBV6-6 and TRBJ2-3; TRBD1 matches at 7 bases. From germline, CDR1 is MNHNY and CDR2 SVGAGI (reference sequence). The CDR3 is made up of 10 amino acids. CDR3 DNA: TGTGCCAGCAGTTACTCCCTAGGGGGCTTT. Protein product: CASSYSLGGF.

This chain joins TRBV20-1 and TRBJ2-7; D gene ambiguous. Looked up from germline, CDR1 is DFQATT and CDR2 is SNEGSKA (reference sequence). V was trimmed by 7 bases and J by 0 bases, leaving 16 bases between them. This CDR3 has 14 amino acids. The CDR3 DNA reads as TGCAGTGGTGAACTATCGACGAGCTCCTACGAGCAGTACTTC. Protein sequence: CSGELSTSSYEQYF.

The sample holds many counts of this clonotype. V and J are TRBV6-4 and TRBJ2-3, with TRBD2 matching 8 bases. Losses at the gene ends were 3 bases for V and 7 bases for J; bases not matched to a gene: 9. Germline loops: CDR1 MRHNA, CDR2 SNTAGT. The CDR3 extends over 15 amino acids. CDR3 sequence reads: CASSERSGSLNTQYF. CDR3 coding DNA: TGTGCCAGCAGTGAAAGAAGCGGGAGTCTGAATACGCAGTATTTT.

This clonotype was detected only a few times. This rearrangement joins TRBV20-1 to TRBJ1-5; no clear D gene. Trimming took off 0 bases at V and 7 bases at J, with 13 bases between the two ends. Germline V gives CDR1 DFQATT, CDR2 SNEGSKA (reference sequence). This CDR3 is built from 14 residues. CDR3 DNA: TGCAGTGCTAGAGATCCGGCTGGGAAACAGCCCCAGCATTTT. Encoded protein: CSARDPAGKQPQHF.

V usage is TRBV13 and J usage is TRBJ2-2; TRBD2 is a possible D gene (6 bases). The CDR3 length is 15 residues. V lost 3 bases, J lost 6 bases, and 14 bases lay in between. Germline V lookup: CDR1 PRHDT, CDR2 FYEKMQ (reference sequence). Here the CDR3 DNA reads TGTGCCAGCAGCTTGCGGGGAACTGGCGCCGGGGAGCTGTTTTTT. Translation: CASSLRGTGAGELFF.

V and J are TRBV10-2 and TRBJ2-7, with 14 bases that match TRBD2. V shed 4 bases, J shed 2 bases, and the junction held 4 bases outside the gene matches. CDR1 WSHSY and CDR2 SAAADI come from the germline V gene. The CDR3 runs to 16 residues. The CDR3 DNA reads TGCGCCAGCAGTGGGGGGGGACTAGCGGGAGCCTACGAGCAGTACTTC. It codes for CASSGGGLAGAYEQYF.

The sample holds many counts of this clonotype. The chain employs TRBV19 and TRBJ1-4; unclear D gene. The CDR3 runs 14 residues. V lost 4 bases, J lost 8 bases, and 14 bases lay in between. The germline gives CDR1 LNHDA, CDR2 SQIVND (reference sequence). The CDR3, as DNA: TGTGCCAGTAGTACGGGTCAAGGGAGGGAAAAACTGTTTTTT. Residues: CASSTGQGREKLFF.

For this clonotype: It is likely a read error, because the conserved phenylalanine at the end of the CDR3 is missing. The chain employs TRBV7-3 and TRBJ1-1, with D perhaps matching TRBD1 (6 bases). The V and J ends lost 5 bases and 1 base respectively, with 8 bases between them. This CDR3 comprises 13 residues. Germline V lookup: CDR1 SGHTA, CDR2 FQGTGA. The CDR3 region has the DNA TGTGCCAGCAGCGGGGACACGAACACTGAAGCTTTCCTT. Encoded protein: CASSGDTNTEAFL.

V usage is TRBV20-1 and J usage is TRBJ2-3; 7 positions match TRBD1. V dropped 6 bases and J dropped 2; count of bases not matched to a gene: 5. The CDR3 spans 13 residues. Germline values: CDR1 DFQATT, CDR2 SNEGSKA (reference sequence). CDR3: CSATGQNTDTQYF. CDR3 coding DNA: TGCAGTGCCACGGGACAGAACACAGATACGCAGTATTTT.

This clonotype was detected ten times or more. The chain uses TRBV12-3 or TRBV12-4 and TRBJ1-2; D not certain. CDR3 length: 12 amino acids. The V end was cut by 4 bases, the J end by 8 bases, with 11 bases between. CDR3 sequence reads: CASSSLRRGYTF. CDR3 DNA sequence: TGTGCCAGCAGTTCGCTTAGACGGGGCTACACCTTC.

This clonotype was observed many times. V gene TRBV19 combines with J gene TRBJ2-4; D perhaps matches TRBD1 (6 bases). Germline CDR1 reads LNHDA; CDR2 reads SQIVND (reference sequence). V was trimmed by 2 bases and J by 5 bases, leaving 7 bases between them. The CDR3 is made up of 13 amino acids. Written as DNA, the CDR3 is TGTGCCAGTAGTATACCAGGGGAAAACATTCAGTACTTC. As protein: CASSIPGENIQYF.

A note on this clonotype: The junction departs from the called germline gene at one end, perhaps through a read error. V is TRBV27 and J is TRBJ1-1; 8 nucleotides line up with TRBD1. The CDR3 consists of 16 residues. Germline CDR1 and CDR2: MNHEY and SMNVEV (reference sequence). The CDR3 loop is CARSLHNRGGSIEAFF. The CDR3 coding sequence is TGTGCCAGGAGTTTACATAACAGGGGGGGGAGCATTGAAGCTTTCTTT.

This clonotype was seen a handful of times. The chain joins TRBV6-1 to TRBJ2-2; perhaps TRBD2 as D (5 bases). V lost 6 bases to trimming and J lost 5 bases, with 10 bases between them. The germline V gene has CDR1 MNHNS and CDR2 SASEGT. This CDR3 is built from 13 residues. DNA of the CDR3: TGTGCCAGCAGGCAGACGGGGACCGGGGAGCTGTTTTTT. The encoded protein is CASRQTGTGELFF.

The chain employs TRBV7-9 and TRBJ2-5; tentative D call: TRBD2 (7 bases). There are 17 residues in the CDR3. CDR1 is SEHNR, CDR2 FQNEAQ, per germline (reference sequence). V gave up 5 bases and J gave up 4 bases, with 23 bases separating them. The CDR3 bases are TGTGCCAGCAGCCGCCGGAATGTTGAAGGGGGGGGAGAGACCCAGTACTTC. This sequence encodes CASSRRNVEGGGETQYF.

This clonotype was picked up many times. The chain combines TRBV20-1 with TRBJ2-5, with 7 bases that match TRBD2. The CDR3 has 13 residues. The trim removed 3 bases at V and 4 bases at J, leaving 5 bases unmatched. CDR1 and CDR2 (germline): DFQATT, SNEGSKA (reference sequence). Written as DNA, the CDR3 is TGCAGTGCTAGGTTGGCGGGAGTAGAGACCCAGTACTTC. It specifies CSARLAGVETQYF.

This clonotype came up a few times. J is TRBJ1-1 and V is TRBV7-2; possible D gene TRBD1, 5 bases. The germline gives CDR1 SGHTA, CDR2 FQGNSA. The CDR3 extends over 15 amino acids. V was clipped by 5 bases and J by 0 bases, with 13 bases between them. For the CDR3, the DNA is TGTGCCAGCAGCCCCGGAGGAGGGGTGAACACTGAAGCTTTCTTT. Translation gives CASSPGGGVNTEAFF.

The chain recombines TRBV19 with TRBJ1-5; the D gene is possibly TRBD1 (6 bases). The CDR3 covers 14 residues. Germline CDR1 is LNHDA and CDR2 is SQIVND (reference sequence). Deletions cut 5 bases from V and 6 bases from J, with 14 bases between. The CDR3 sequence: CASSVTGKIQPQHF. The CDR3 nucleotides read TGTGCCAGTAGTGTAACAGGGAAGATTCAGCCCCAGCATTTT.

In its sample, this clonotype was seen many times. V is TRBV2 and J is TRBJ1-1; D is ambiguous. The CDR3 has 15 amino acids. Trimming took 8 bases from V and 2 from J, leaving 18 bases between them. CDR1 is SNHLY, CDR2 FYNNEI, per germline. CDR3 bases: TGTGCCAGCGCCGAAACTCGCCTGGGTAACACTGAAGCTTTCTTT. Protein sequence: CASAETRLGNTEAFF.

The CDR3 region has the DNA TGTGCCAGCAGTGAATCCCCGGGACAGGTATCCGAGCAGTACTTC. It is translated as CASSESPGQVSEQYF. This sequence joins TRBV25-1 and TRBJ2-7; 8 bases agree with TRBD1. V was clipped by 1 base and J by 6 bases; unmatched bases: 8. CDR3 length: 15 amino acids. Germline V gives CDR1 MGHDK, CDR2 SYGVNS.

This clonotype was found many times. The gene calls are TRBV24-1 and TRBJ2-3, with 10 positions matching TRBD2. Germline CDR1 and CDR2: KGHDR and SFDVKD. The CDR3 covers 14 residues. The V segment lost 6 bases and the J segment 3 bases; nucleotides outside the gene matches: 2. The CDR3 spells CATSLSGRTDTQYF. CDR3 DNA: TGTGCCACCAGTCTTAGCGGGAGGACAGATACGCAGTATTTT.